Only one count was recorded for the clone carrying this TCR beta chain. This specimen belongs to a study of CD8 T cells in Susac syndrome. Sequencing of TCR beta was performed on blood CD8+ T cells and on blood CD4+ T cells. Through negative isolation, CD4+ and CD8+ T cells were obtained, while TEMRA cells were enriched using FACS. The CDR3 consists of 18 residues. With random hexamers, roughly 0.5 to 1 ug RNA was reverse transcribed. TCRdb re-called the immunoSEQ multiplex PCR reads through MiXCR, storing one row per CDR3 protein. The sample comprises some 160,000 distinct CDR3 sequences, around 92% of which are singletons, and 0.08% rests with the top ten.

The source is a human donor in good health. The chain couples TRBV1 to TRBJ2-1; the table's D call TRBD2 went unverified against the DNA. TRBV1 represents a pseudogene. Input material: CD4+ T cells from PBMCs. The CDR3 nucleotides read TGCACCAGCAGCCAAGTTTGGACTAGCGGCCAGGATTACAATGAGCAGTTCTTC. Protein sequence: CTSSQVWTSGQDYNEQFF.